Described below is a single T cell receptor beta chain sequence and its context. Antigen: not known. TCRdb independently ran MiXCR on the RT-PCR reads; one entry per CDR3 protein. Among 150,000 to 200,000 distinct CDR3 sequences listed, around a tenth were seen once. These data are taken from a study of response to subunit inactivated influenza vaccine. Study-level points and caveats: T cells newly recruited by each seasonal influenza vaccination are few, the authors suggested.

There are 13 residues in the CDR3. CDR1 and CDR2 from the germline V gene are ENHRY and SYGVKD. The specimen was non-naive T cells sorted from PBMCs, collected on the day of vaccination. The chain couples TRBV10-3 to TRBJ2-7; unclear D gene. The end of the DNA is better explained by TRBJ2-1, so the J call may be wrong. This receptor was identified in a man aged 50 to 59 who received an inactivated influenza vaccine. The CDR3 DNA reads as TGTGCCATCAATCGCAGAGATACGGGCGAGCAGTTCTTC. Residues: CAINRRDTGEQFF.